The clone carrying this T cell receptor (beta chain) was counted only a few times. The antigen remains unidentified. The isolated RNA, all of it, was reverse transcribed, so expressed TCRB transcripts were what got sequenced. The data were produced by immunoSEQ multiplex PCR, yet TCRdb's version contains in-frame clones alone and is incomplete. The sample has about 290,000 clones; approximately 8% are singletons. This entry is derived from a study of beta chain features in type 1 diabetes. The CDR3 length is 14 residues. The V gene's germline CDR1 is SGHTA and CDR2 FQGNSA. V lost 3 bases, J lost 6 bases, and 15 bases lay in between. Whole-study findings and limits: TCRB CDR3s were moderately but significantly shorter in Type 1 diabetes patients in all four CD4+ subsets.

Every donor provided one heparinised blood draw, which averaged about 116 mL. The chain recombines TRBV7-2 with TRBJ2-7, with D possibly TRBD1 on 6 matching bases. The sequencing input was central memory CD4+ T cells from blood. This receptor was identified in a woman aged 18 to 35 in good health. The CDR3 DNA follows: TGTGCCAGCAGCTTGGACGTTGGGACAAGCGAGCAGTACTTC. Amino acid sequence: CASSLDVGTSEQYF.